A selection of T cell receptor beta chains follows, all from one sample in a study of human T cells and chemical hapten exposure. In TCRdb, the RACE reads were re-called with MiXCR into one record per CDR3 protein. The sample shows under 95,000 distinct CDR3 sequences, 8.5% of them seen only once. The sequencing used whole blood, collected in connection with sensitization to the hapten diphenylcyclopropenone (DPC). These receptors all stem from a man in his forties or fifties with alopecia areata. Some clones in this sample may be carry-over from other donors' samples. Both conserved end residues are part of each CDR3. Fields, in order: V gene, clone size, D gene, J gene, CDR3 DNA, CDR3 protein. D genes are given only for firm matches. Only some rows state a clone size, as once, few, many or a class for expanded clones.

TRBV11-2,few,.,TRBJ2-7,TGTGCCAGCAGCTCACGCCGCATGGAGCAGTACTTC,CASSSRRMEQYF
TRBV6-5,many,.,TRBJ1-5,TGTGCCAGCAGTTACTCGGCAGGGCCCAATCAGCCCCAGCATTTT,CASSYSAGPNQPQHF
TRBV28,few,.,TRBJ2-3,TGTGCCAGCAGGGGCGGCCCAACAGATACGCAGTATTTT,CASRGGPTDTQYF
TRBV18,.,.,TRBJ2-2,TGTGCCAGCTCACCACCAGGAAGCCGGAACACCGGGGAGCTGTTTTTT,CASSPPGSRNTGELFF
TRBV4-3,.,.,TRBJ1-5,TGCGCCAGCAGCCAAGATTCGAAGTACCATCAGCCCCAGCATTTT,CASSQDSKYHQPQHF
TRBV20-1,.,TRBD1,TRBJ2-7,TGCAGTGCTAGACGGACAGGGGCCTTCTACGAGCAGTACTTC,CSARRTGAFYEQYF
TRBV30,many,.,TRBJ1-3,TGTGCCTGGACAGGCTCTGGAAACACCATATATTTT,CAWTGSGNTIYF
TRBV6-1,few,.,TRBJ1-6,TGTGCCAGCAGCTGGGACCGCACCAATTCACCCCTCCACTTT,CASSWDRTNSPLHF
TRBV20-1,many,.,TRBJ2-5,TGCAGTGCTAGACCTGATAAAGAGACCCAGTACTTC,CSARPDKETQYF
TRBV30,many,.,TRBJ2-7,TGTGCCTGGAGCCCTGGGTACGAGCAGTACTTC,CAWSPGYEQYF
TRBV4-2,.,.,TRBJ2-3,TGTGCCAGCAGCCAAGTCACGGCGGCAGATACGCAGTATTTT,CASSQVTAADTQYF
TRBV4-1,few,.,TRBJ1-2,TGCGCCAGCAGCCAAGATCCAGCAGGCTCCTATGGCTACACCTTC,CASSQDPAGSYGYTF
TRBV20-1,few,TRBD2,TRBJ2-1,TGCAGTGTTCTACGACTAGCGGGAGTTGATGAGCAGTTCTTC,CSVLRLAGVDEQFF
TRBV7-9,few,.,TRBJ1-5,TGTGCCAGCAGCTTAATTAATCAGCCCCAGCATTTT,CASSLINQPQHF
TRBV12-3/TRBV12-4,many,.,TRBJ2-1,TGTGCCAGCAGTCCCCGGTCGGGGAGTAATGAGCAGTTCTTC,CASSPRSGSNEQFF
TRBV20-1,few,.,TRBJ2-1,TGCAGTGCTAGATTCGTCGGGCGGAATACCAATGAGCAGTTCTTC,CSARFVGRNTNEQFF
TRBV7-2,.,.,TRBJ1-4,TGTGCCAGCAGCCCATGGACACTTACTAATGAAAAACTGTTTTTT,CASSPWTLTNEKLFF
TRBV6-1,many,.,TRBJ2-1,TGTGCCAGCAGTGAATCGATACTAGTAACTGAGCAGTTCTTC,CASSESILVTEQFF
TRBV12-3/TRBV12-4,.,TRBD2,TRBJ2-5,TGTGCCAGCAGTCCCCGGGTAGCGGGAAAAGAGACCCAGTACTTC,CASSPRVAGKETQYF
TRBV11-2,many,.,TRBJ2-7,TGTGCCAGCAGCTTCCGGAAGGCAGACGAGCAGTACTTC,CASSFRKADEQYF
TRBV2,many,TRBD2,TRBJ2-5,TGTGCCACTAGCGGGAGCGAGACCCAGTACTTC,CATSGSETQYF
TRBV9,many,.,TRBJ1-1,TGTGCCAGCAGCGTAGAGGTATTCAACACTGAAGCTTTCTTT,CASSVEVFNTEAFF
TRBV4-2,.,TRBD1,TRBJ1-2,TGTGCCAGCAGCCAAGATAGGGGGACGGGACAGAACTATGGCTACACCTTC,CASSQDRGTGQNYGYTF
TRBV28,.,TRBD1,TRBJ2-1,TGTGCCAGCACTTATGGGACAGGGAGAACGGATGAGCAGTTCTTC,CASTYGTGRTDEQFF
TRBV11-2,few,.,TRBJ2-3,TGTGCCAGCAGCTTAGAGACTCAGCTGAATACGCAGTATTTT,CASSLETQLNTQYF
TRBV29-1,few,.,TRBJ2-2,TGCAGCGCGAACCCGGGACATACGAACACCGGGGAGCTGTTTTTT,CSANPGHTNTGELFF
TRBV4-1,many,.,TRBJ1-2,TGCGCCAGCAGCCAAGTTGCCGAGGCAAACTATGGCTACACCTTC,CASSQVAEANYGYTF
TRBV12-3/TRBV12-4,many,.,TRBJ1-2,TGTGCCAGCAAGCTAGGACAGAACTATGGCTACACCTTC,CASKLGQNYGYTF
TRBV15,few,.,TRBJ2-3,TGTGCCACCAGCAGGGCTCTAGCAAGTGATACGCAGTATTTT,CATSRALASDTQYF
TRBV13,few,.,TRBJ2-3,TGTGCCAGCAGCTCGGAGATATGGCAGTCCCAGGAGGATACGCAGTATTTT,CASSSEIWQSQEDTQYF
TRBV29-1,many,TRBD2,TRBJ2-1,TGCAGCGTTGAGCCCAGCGGGAAGGTCAATGAGCAGTTCTTC,CSVEPSGKVNEQFF